The entry below gives a single T cell receptor (beta chain) sequence along with its context. Its antigen is as yet unknown. The data belong to a study of regulatory and conventional T cells in RAG deficiency. Notes on the study in general: Sorted Omenn CD25-high CD127-low cells may not be bona fide Tregs. Omenn patients showed >80% Treg-Tconv overlap and shorter CDR3 lengths. Control T-cell subsets had markedly higher Shannon entropy and lower Simpson indices than RAG-deficient patients.

Regulatory T cells were sorted from blood as CD4+ CD25-high CD127-low cells. Germline CDR1 and CDR2: SGHRS and YFSETQ. The CDR3 spans 20 residues. V dropped 4 bases and J dropped 0; count of bases not matched to a gene: 19. Measured with immunoSEQ multiplex PCR; TCRdb has only the in-frame clones, and not every one. The sample records around 29,000 clones, approximately 90% being singletons. These data were likewise used in another study, on regulatory T cells. That work contributes: The PCR used 52 TRBV and 13 TRBJ primers. Patient repertoires had restricted TRB V-J pairs and skewed V and J usage, most in Tregs.

This chain connects TRBV5-1 to TRBJ2-1; 7 nucleotides align to TRBD1. Sequencing was done on a sample of Tregs sorted from blood. The source of this sequence is a human donor in good health. The CDR3 nucleotides read TGCGCCAGCAGCGGAGCCGGGACAGACTCTATTAGAAGCTCCTACAATGAGCAGTTCTTC. Its translation: CASSGAGTDSIRSSYNEQFF.